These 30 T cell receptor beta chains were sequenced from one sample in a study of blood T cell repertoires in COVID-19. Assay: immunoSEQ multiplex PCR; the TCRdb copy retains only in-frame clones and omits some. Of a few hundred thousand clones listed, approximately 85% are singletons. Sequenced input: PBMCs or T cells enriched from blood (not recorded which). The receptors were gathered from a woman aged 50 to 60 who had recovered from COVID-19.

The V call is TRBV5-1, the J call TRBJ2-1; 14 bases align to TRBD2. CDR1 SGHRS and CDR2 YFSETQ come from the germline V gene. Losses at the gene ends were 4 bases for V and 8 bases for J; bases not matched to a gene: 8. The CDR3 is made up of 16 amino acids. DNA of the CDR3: TGCGCCAGCAGCCCGGGGACTAGCGGGAGACGCCATGAGCAGTTCTTC. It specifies CASSPGTSGRRHEQFF.

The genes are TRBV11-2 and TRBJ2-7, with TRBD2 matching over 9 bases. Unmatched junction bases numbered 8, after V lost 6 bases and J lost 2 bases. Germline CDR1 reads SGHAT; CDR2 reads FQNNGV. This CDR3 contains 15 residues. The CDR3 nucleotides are TGTGCCAGCAGACCTACCGGGACTAGCACCTACGAGCAGTACTTC. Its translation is CASRPTGTSTYEQYF.

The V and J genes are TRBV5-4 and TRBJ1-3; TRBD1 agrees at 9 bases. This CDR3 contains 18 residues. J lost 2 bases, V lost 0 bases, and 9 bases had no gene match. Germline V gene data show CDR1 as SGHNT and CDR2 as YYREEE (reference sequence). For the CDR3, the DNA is TGTGCCAGCAGCTTGGTGGGACAGGGTCTTGGAACTGGAAACACCATATATTTT. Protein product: CASSLVGQGLGTGNTIYF.

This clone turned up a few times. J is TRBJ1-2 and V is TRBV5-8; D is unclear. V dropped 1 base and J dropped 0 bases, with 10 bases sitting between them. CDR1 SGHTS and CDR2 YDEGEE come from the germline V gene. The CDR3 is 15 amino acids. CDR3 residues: CASSLPQVTNYGYTF. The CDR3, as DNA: TGTGCCAGCAGCTTGCCGCAGGTTACTAACTATGGCTACACCTTC. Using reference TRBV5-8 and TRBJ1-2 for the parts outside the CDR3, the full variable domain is EAGVTQSPTHLIKTRGQQATLRCSPISGHTSVYWYQQALGLGLQFLLWYDEGEERNRGNFPPRFSGRQFPNYSSELNVNALELEDSALYLCASSLPQVTNYGYTFGSGTRLTVV.

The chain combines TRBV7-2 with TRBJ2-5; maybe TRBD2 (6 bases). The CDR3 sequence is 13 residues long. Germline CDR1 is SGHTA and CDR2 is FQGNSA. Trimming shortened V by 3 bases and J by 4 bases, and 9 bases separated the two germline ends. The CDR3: CASSFLGGETQYF. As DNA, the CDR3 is TGTGCCAGCAGCTTTCTGGGGGGAGAGACCCAGTACTTC. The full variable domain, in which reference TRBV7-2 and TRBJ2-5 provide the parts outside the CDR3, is GAGVSQSPSNKVTEKGKDVELRCDPISGHTALYWYRQSLGQGLEFLIYFQGNSAPDKSGLPSDRFSAERTGGSVSTLTIQRTQQEDSAVYLCASSFLGGETQYFGPGTRLLVL.

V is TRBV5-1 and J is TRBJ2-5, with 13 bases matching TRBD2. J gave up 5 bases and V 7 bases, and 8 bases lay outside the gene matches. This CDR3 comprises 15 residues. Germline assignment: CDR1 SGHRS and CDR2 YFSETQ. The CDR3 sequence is CASAGTSGAQETQYF. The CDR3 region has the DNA TGCGCCAGCGCCGGGACTAGCGGGGCCCAGGAGACCCAGTACTTC.

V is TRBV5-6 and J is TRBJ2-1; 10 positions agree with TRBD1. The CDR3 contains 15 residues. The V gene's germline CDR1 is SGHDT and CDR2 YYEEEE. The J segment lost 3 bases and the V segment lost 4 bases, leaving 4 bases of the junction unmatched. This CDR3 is CASSHGTGVYNEQFF. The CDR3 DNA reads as TGTGCCAGCAGCCACGGGACAGGGGTCTACAATGAGCAGTTCTTC.

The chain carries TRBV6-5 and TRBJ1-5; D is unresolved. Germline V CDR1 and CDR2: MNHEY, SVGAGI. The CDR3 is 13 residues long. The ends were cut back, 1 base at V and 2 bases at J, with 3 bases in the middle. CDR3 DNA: TGTGCCAGCAGTTACTTAGGCAATCAGCCCCAGCATTTT. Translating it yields CASSYLGNQPQHF.

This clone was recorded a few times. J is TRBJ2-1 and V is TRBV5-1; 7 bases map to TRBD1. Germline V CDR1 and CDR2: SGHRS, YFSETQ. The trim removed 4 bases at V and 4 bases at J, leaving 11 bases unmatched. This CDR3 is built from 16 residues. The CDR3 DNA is TGCGCCAGCAGCCGGCCCGGGACAGCCTTGTACAATGAGCAGTTCTTC. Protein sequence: CASSRPGTALYNEQFF. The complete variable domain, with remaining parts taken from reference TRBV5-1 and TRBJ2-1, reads KAGVTQTPRYLIKTRGQQVTLSCSPISGHRSVSWYQQTPGQGLQFLFEYFSETQRNKGNFPGRFSGRQFSNSRSEMNVSTLELGDSALYLCASSRPGTALYNEQFFGPGTRLTVL.

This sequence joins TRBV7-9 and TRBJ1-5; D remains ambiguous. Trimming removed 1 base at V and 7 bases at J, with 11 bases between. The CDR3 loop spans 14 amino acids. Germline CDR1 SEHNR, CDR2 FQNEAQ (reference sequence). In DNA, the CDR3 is TGTGCCAGCAGCTTAGGTGGCAGTCCCCAGCCCCAGCATTTT. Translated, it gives CASSLGGSPQPQHF.

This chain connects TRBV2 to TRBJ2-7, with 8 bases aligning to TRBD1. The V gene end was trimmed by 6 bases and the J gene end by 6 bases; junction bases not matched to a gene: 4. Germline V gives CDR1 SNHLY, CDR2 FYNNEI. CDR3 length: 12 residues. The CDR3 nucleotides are TGTGCCAGCAGACCACAGGGGGGCGAGCAGTACTTC. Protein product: CASRPQGGEQYF.

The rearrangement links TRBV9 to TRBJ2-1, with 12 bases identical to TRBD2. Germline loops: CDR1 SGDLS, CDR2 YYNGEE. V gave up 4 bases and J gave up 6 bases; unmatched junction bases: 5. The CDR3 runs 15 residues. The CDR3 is CASSPRTSGTNEQFF. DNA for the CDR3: TGTGCCAGCAGCCCGCGGACTAGCGGGACCAATGAGCAGTTCTTC.

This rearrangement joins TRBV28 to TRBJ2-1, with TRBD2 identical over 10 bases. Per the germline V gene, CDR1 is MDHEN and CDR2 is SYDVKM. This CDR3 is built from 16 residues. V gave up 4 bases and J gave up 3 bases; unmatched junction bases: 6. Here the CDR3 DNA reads TGTGCCAGCAGTTGGTGGACTAGCGGAAGCTACAATGAGCAGTTCTTC. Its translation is CASSWWTSGSYNEQFF.

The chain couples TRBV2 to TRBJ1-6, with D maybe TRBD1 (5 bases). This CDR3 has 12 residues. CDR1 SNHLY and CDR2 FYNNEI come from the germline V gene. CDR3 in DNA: TGTGGAGGGGCGCGGGACGGGTCACCCCTCCACTTT. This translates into CGGARDGSPLHF. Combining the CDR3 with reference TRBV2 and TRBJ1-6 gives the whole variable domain EPEVTQTPSHQVTQMGQEVILRCVPISNHLYFYWYRQILGQKVEFLVSFYNNEISEKSEIFDDQFSVERPDGSNFTLKIRSTKLEDSAMYFCGGARDGSPLHFGNGTRLTVT.

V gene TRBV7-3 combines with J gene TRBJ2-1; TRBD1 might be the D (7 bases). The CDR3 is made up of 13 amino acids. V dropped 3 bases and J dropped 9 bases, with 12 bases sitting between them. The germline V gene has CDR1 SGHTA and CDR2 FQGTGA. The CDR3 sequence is CASSFPGGGEQFF. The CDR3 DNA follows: TGTGCCAGCAGCTTCCCAGGGGGAGGTGAGCAGTTCTTC.

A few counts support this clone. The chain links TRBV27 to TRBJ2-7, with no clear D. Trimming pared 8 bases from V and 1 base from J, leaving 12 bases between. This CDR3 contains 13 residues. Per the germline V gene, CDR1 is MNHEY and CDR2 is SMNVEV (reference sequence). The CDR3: CASGRSPSYEQYF. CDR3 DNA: TGTGCCAGCGGCAGGTCCCCTTCCTACGAGCAGTACTTC.

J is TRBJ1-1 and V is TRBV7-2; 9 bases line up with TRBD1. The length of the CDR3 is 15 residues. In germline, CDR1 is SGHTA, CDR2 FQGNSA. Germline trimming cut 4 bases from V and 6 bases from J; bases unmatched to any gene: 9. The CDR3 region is CASSSGQGSGAEAFF. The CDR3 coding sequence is TGTGCCAGCAGCTCGGGACAGGGTAGTGGGGCTGAAGCTTTCTTT.

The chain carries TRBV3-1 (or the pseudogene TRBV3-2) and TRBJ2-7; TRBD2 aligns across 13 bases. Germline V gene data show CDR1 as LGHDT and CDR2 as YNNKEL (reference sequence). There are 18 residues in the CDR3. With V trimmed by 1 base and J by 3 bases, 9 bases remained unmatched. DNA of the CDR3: TGTGCCAGCAGCCAAGGTTCCCTTAGGACTAGCGGGAGCTACGAGCAGTACTTC. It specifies CASSQGSLRTSGSYEQYF.

DNA of the CDR3: TGTGCCAGCAGCCCCATTACGGGTGACTATGGCTACACCTTC. It is translated as CASSPITGDYGYTF. V usage is TRBV5-5 and J usage is TRBJ1-2; the D is unclear. Germline loops: CDR1 SGHKS, CDR2 YYEKEE (reference sequence). The CDR3 loop spans 14 amino acids. V was shortened by 4 bases and J by 3 bases, with 13 bases between the two germline ends.

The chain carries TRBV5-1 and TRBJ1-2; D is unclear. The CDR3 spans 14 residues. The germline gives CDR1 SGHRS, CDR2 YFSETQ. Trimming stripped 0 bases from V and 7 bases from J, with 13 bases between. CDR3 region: CASSLEESSGGYTF. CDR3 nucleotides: TGCGCCAGCAGCTTGGAGGAGTCTTCTGGTGGCTACACCTTC.

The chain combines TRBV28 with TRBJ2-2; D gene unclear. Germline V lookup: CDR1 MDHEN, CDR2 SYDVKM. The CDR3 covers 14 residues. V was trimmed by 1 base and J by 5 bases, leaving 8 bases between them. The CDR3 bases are TGTGCCAGCAGTTTATACCAGGAAACCGGGGAGCTGTTTTTT. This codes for CASSLYQETGELFF.

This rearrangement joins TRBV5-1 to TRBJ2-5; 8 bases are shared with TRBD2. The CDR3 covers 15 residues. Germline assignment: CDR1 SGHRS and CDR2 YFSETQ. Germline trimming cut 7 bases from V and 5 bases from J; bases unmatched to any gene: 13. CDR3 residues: CASRGGAAGVETQYF. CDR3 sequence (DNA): TGCGCCAGCCGCGGAGGGGCAGCGGGAGTTGAGACCCAGTACTTC.

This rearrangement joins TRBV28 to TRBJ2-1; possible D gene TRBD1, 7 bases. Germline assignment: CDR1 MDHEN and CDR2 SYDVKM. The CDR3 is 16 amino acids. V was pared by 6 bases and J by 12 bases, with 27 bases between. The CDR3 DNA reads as TGTGCCAGCAGCCGACCCATAATACAGGGGTCGGGGGTGCAGTTCTTC. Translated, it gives CASSRPIIQGSGVQFF.

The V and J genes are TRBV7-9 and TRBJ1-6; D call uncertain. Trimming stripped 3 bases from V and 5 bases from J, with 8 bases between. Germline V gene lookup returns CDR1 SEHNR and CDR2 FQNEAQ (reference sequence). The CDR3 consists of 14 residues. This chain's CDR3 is CASSFRSNNSPLHF. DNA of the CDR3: TGTGCCAGCAGCTTCCGGAGCAATAATTCACCCCTCCACTTT. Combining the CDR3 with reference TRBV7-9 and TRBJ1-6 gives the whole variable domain DTGVSQNPRHKITKRGQNVTFRCDPISEHNRLYWYRQTLGQGPEFLTYFQNEAQLEKSRLLSDRFSAERPKGSFSTLEIQRTEQGDSAMYLCASSFRSNNSPLHFGNGTRLTVT.

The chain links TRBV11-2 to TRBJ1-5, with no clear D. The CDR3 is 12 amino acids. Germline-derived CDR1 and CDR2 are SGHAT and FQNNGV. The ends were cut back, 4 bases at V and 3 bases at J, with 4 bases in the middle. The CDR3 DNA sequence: TGTGCCAGCAGCTCTAACAATCAGCCCCAGCATTTT. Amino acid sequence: CASSSNNQPQHF.

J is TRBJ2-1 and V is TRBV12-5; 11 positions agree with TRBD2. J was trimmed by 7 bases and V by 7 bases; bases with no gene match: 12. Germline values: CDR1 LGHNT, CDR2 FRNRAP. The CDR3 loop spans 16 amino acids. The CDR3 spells CASVYTSGRIWNEQFF. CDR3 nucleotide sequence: TGTGCTAGTGTCTATACTAGCGGGAGAATTTGGAATGAGCAGTTCTTC.

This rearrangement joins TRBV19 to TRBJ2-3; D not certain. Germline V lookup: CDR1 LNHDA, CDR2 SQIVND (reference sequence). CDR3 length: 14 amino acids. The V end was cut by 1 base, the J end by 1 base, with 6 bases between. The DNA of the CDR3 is TGTGCCAGTAGTATAGCATCGGGCACAGATACGCAGTATTTT. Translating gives CASSIASGTDTQYF.

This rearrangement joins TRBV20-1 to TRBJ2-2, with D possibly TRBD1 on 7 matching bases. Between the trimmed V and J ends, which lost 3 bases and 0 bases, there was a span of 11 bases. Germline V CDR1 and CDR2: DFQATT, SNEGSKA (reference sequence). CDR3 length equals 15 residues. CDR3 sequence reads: CSASSGGPNTGELFF. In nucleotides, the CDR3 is TGCAGTGCTAGTTCAGGGGGGCCGAACACCGGGGAGCTGTTTTTT.

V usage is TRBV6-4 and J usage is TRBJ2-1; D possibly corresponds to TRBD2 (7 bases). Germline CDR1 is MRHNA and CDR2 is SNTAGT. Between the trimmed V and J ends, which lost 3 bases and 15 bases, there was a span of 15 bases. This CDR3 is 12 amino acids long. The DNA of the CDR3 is TGTGCCAGCAGTGAAGGGGGGGCTCGTCTGTTCTTC. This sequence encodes CASSEGGARLFF.

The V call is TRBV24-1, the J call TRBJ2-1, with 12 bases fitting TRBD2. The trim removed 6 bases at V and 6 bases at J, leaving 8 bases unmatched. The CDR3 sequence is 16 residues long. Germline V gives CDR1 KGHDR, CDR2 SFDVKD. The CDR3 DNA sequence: TGTGCCACCAGTCCCTCACTAGCGGGAGGAGCCAATGAGCAGTTCTTC. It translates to CATSPSLAGGANEQFF.